This passage covers 5 T cell receptor beta chains from one sample sequenced in a study of regulatory T cells in long-lasting Graves disease. Time point in this sample: newly diagnosed GD, antithyroid drugs for less than 3 months. RNA extracted from PBMCs served as the sequencing template. To make TCR beta libraries, researchers used iRepertoire HTBI primers and Arm-PCR of CDR3 regions. TCRdb re-called the multiplex PCR reads with MiXCR, one entry per CDR3 protein. Found here are 200,000 to 250,000 distinct CDR3 sequences, roughly 19% of them singletons; the top ten hold about an eighth. The same sample was also studied in work on T cells in Graves' hyperthyroidism and ophthalmopathy.

The source material was peripheral blood mononuclear cells (PBMCs), sampled at new diagnosis, from a patient treated with antithyroid drugs. These TCRs come from a woman aged 25 to 39 with Graves disease.

This clonotype was seen a few times. A much more abundant neighbour one base away suggests this may be a read error. This chain uses TRBV7-8 with TRBJ1-1, with D possibly TRBD1 on 6 matching bases. The CDR3 is 15 amino acids. Germline V gives CDR1 SGHVS, CDR2 FQNEAQ. V shed 4 bases and J shed 1 base, with 13 bases lying between them. In DNA form, the CDR3 reads TGTGCCAGCAGCTCAGCTAGGGGACAGAACACTGAAGCTTTCTTT. Translating it yields CASSSARGQNTEAFF.

This clonotype has ten or more counts. The chain recombines TRBV28 with TRBJ1-6; D ambiguous. The CDR3 spans 15 residues. The V gene's germline CDR1 is MDHEN and CDR2 SYDVKM. The V gene lost 7 bases and the J gene lost 6 bases, with 16 bases spanning the gap. CDR3 DNA sequence: TGTGCCAGCACCCTCATCTTGGGGAGTAATTCACCCCTCCACTTT. This gives the protein CASTLILGSNSPLHF.

The gene calls are TRBV12-3 or TRBV12-4 and TRBJ2-1; 12 positions agree with TRBD2. The CDR3 totals 15 residues. V dropped 6 bases and J dropped 5; count of bases not matched to a gene: 5. This CDR3 reads CASRRLAGAHNEQFF. The DNA of the CDR3 is TGTGCCAGCAGGCGACTAGCGGGGGCGCACAATGAGCAGTTCTTC.

There are many counts of this clonotype. This chain joins TRBV7-2 and TRBJ1-4; 12 bases map to TRBD1. The CDR3 runs 19 residues. J lost 4 bases, V lost 5 bases, and 14 bases had no gene match. Looked up from germline, CDR1 is SGHTA and CDR2 is FQGNSA. CDR3 protein: CASSKYPRDRGHDNEKLFF. CDR3 DNA: TGTGCCAGCAGCAAATACCCCCGGGACAGGGGGCATGATAATGAAAAACTGTTTTTT.

As concerns this clonotype: One end of the junction is discordant with germline, which a read error may explain. The J gene is TRBJ2-1, the V gene TRBV11-2; TRBD2 agrees at 7 bases. The CDR3 is 17 amino acids. Germline V lookup: CDR1 SGHAT, CDR2 FQNNGV. The CDR3 sequence is CASSWEGSTGSSYNEQF. The DNA of the CDR3 is TGTGCCAGCAGCTGGGAGGGTTCTACGGGGAGCTCCTACAATGAGCAGTTC. The full variable domain, in which reference TRBV11-2 and TRBJ2-1 provide the parts outside the CDR3, is EAGVAQSPRYKIIEKRQSVAFWCNPISGHATLYWYQQILGQGPKLLIQFQNNGVVDDSQLPKDRFSAERLKGVDSTLKIQPAKLEDSAVYLCASSWEGSTGSSYNEQFGPGTRLTVL.